This T cell receptor (beta chain) originates from a study of blood T cell repertoires in COVID-19. Study details: The United States, Italy and Spain supplied acute and convalescent COVID-19 samples. In each case, the material was cDNA or gDNA derived from T cells, B-cell-depleted T cells, or PBMCs.

The CDR3 consists of 16 residues. V lost 8 bases and J lost 8, with 27 bases in between. In germline, CDR1 is MNHEY, CDR2 SMNVEV (reference sequence). Original analysis: Reference gene primer amplification gave estimated nucleated cell counts. Here immunoSEQ multiplex PCR was the method, and the copy in TCRdb shows in-frame clones only, minus some. V and J calls and clone size are those listed in that table; D and trimming were worked out from the DNA. Among about 270,000 clones listed, 88% were seen once. V usage is TRBV27 and J usage is TRBJ1-2, with D possibly being TRBD1 (6 bases). The clonotype originates from a man between 60 and 75 years old who had recovered from COVID-19. Source material: peripheral blood. The CDR3 DNA reads TGTGCCAGCTGGGGGGGCCGGGGGATTTCCCCCAACGGCTACACCTTC. This gives the protein CASWGGRGISPNGYTF.